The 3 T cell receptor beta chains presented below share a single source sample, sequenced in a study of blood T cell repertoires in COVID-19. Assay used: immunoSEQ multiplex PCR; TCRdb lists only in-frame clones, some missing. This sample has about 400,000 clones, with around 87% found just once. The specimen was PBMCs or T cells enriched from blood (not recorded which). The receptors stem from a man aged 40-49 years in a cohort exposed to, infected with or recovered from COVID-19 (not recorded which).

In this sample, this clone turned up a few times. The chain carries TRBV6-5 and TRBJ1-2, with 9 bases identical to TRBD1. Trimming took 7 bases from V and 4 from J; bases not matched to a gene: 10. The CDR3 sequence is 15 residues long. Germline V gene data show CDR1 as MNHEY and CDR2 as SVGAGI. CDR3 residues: CASTAGRQGGYGYTF. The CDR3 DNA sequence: TGTGCCAGCACCGCGGGGAGACAGGGGGGCTATGGCTACACCTTC.

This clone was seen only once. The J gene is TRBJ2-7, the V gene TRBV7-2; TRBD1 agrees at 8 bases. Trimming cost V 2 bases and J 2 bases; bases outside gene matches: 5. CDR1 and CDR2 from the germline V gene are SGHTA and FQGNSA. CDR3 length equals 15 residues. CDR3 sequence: CASSLRGQGTYEQYF. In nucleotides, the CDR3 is TGTGCCAGCAGCTTACGCGGACAGGGAACCTACGAGCAGTACTTC.

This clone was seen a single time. In nucleotides, the CDR3 is TGTGCCAGCAGTTTACGAACAGGGTTCGCTCAGCCCCAGCATTTT. Translated: CASSLRTGFAQPQHF. The chain employs TRBV28 and TRBJ1-5; a weak D match, TRBD1 (6 bases). Germline CDR1 reads MDHEN; CDR2 reads SYDVKM. V was shortened by 2 bases and J by 6 bases, with 14 bases between the two germline ends. There are 15 residues in the CDR3. Combining the CDR3 with reference TRBV28 and TRBJ1-5 gives the whole variable domain DVKVTQSSRYLVKRTGEKVFLECVQDMDHENMFWYRQDPGLGLRLIYFSYDVKMKEKGDIPEGYSVSREKKERFSLILESASTNQTSMYLCASSLRTGFAQPQHFGDGTRLSIL.